What follows is one T cell receptor (beta chain) and its context. Source study methods: Researchers report that nucleated cell counts were estimated from reference gene primer amplification. Assay used: immunoSEQ multiplex PCR; TCRdb lists only in-frame clones, some missing. The V and J calls and clone size are taken from that table; D and trimming were inferred from the DNA. Of under 130,000 clones listed, about four fifths were seen once; the top ten hold more than 30%. This entry is derived from a study of blood T cell repertoires in COVID-19. Study-wide context: Some COVID-19 samples were acute and others convalescent; all came from the United States, Italy and Spain. The cDNA or gDNA used as material had been derived from T cells, B-cell-depleted T cells, or PBMCs.

The CDR3 consists of 13 residues. Trimming at V came to 3 bases and at J to 3 bases, leaving 3 bases not matched to a gene. In germline, CDR1 is GTSNPN, CDR2 SVGIG (reference sequence). This sequence originates from a man older than 75 with acute or convalescent COVID-19. This chain uses TRBV30 with TRBJ1-1, with 8 bases that match TRBD1. The sample consisted of peripheral blood. This CDR3 reads CAWSLQGDTEAFF. The DNA for the CDR3 is TGTGCCTGGAGCCTACAGGGGGACACTGAAGCTTTCTTT.